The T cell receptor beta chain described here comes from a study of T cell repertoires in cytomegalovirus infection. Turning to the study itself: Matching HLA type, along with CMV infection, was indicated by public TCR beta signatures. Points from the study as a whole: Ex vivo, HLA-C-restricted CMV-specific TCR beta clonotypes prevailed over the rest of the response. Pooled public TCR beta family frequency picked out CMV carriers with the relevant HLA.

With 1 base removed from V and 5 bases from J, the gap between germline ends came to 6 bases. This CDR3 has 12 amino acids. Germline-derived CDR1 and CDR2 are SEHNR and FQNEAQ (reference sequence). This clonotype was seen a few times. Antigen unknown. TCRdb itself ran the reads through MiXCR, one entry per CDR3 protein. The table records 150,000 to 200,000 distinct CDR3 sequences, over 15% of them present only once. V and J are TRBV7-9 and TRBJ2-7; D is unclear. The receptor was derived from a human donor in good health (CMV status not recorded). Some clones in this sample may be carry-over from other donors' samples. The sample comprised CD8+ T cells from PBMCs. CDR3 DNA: TGTGCCAGCAGCTTAGTCTGGAACGAGCAGTACTTC. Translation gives CASSLVWNEQYF.